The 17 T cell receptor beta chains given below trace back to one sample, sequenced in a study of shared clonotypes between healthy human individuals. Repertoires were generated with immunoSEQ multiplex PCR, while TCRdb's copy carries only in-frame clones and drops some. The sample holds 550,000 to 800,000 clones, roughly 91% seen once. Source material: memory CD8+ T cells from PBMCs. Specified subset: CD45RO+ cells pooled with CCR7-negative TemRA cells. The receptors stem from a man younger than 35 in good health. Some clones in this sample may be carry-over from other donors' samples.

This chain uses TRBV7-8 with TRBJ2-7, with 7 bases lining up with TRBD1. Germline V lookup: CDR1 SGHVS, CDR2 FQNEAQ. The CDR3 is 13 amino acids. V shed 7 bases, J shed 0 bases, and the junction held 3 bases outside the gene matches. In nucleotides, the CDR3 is TGTGCCAGCACCGGACAGGCCTCCTACGAGCAGTACTTC. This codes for CASTGQASYEQYF.

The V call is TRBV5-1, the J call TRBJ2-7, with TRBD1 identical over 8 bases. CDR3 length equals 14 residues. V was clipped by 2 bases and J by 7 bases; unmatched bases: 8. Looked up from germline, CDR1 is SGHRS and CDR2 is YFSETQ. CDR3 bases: TGCGCCAGCAGCTTCGGATCAGGGGGCTGGGAGCAGTACTTC. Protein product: CASSFGSGGWEQYF.

CDR3 amino acids: CASSLSISGRRYEQFF. Written as DNA, the CDR3 is TGTGCCAGCAGCTTAAGTATAAGCGGGAGAAGGTATGAGCAGTTCTTC. J is TRBJ2-1 and V is TRBV7-2, with 8 bases matching TRBD2. V shed 2 bases, J shed 8 bases, and the junction held 11 bases outside the gene matches. Germline values: CDR1 SGHTA, CDR2 FQGNSA. This CDR3 spans 16 amino acids.

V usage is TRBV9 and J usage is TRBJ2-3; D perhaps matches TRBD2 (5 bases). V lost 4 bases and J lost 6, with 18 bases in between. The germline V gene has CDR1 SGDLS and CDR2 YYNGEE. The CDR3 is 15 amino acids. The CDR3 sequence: CASSLSGNKADTQYF. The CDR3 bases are TGTGCCAGCAGCCTGAGCGGAAATAAGGCGGATACGCAGTATTTT.

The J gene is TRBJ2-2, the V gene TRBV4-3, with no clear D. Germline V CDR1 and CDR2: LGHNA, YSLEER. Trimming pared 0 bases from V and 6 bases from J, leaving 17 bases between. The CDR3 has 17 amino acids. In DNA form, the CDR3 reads TGCGCCAGCAGCCAAGATTATACCCCCACCCCCCCCGGGGAGCTGTTTTTT. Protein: CASSQDYTPTPPGELFF.

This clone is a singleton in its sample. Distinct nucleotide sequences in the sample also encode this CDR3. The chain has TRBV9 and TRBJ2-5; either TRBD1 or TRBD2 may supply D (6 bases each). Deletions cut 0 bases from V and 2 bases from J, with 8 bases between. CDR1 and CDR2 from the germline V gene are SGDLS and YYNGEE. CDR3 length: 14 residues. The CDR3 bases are TGTGCCAGCAGCGTAGAGGGGGGACAAGAGACCCAGTACTTC. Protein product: CASSVEGGQETQYF.

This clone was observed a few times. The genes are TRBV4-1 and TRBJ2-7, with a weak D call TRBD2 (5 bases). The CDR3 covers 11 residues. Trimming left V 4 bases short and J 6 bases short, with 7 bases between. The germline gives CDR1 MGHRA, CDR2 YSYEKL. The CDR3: CASSRAGEQYF. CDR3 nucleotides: TGCGCCAGCAGCCGGGCGGGCGAGCAGTACTTC.

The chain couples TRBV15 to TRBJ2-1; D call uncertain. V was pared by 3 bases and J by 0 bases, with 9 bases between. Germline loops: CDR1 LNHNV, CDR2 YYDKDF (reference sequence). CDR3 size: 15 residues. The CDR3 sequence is CATSSLSSSYNEQFF. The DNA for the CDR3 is TGTGCCACCAGCAGCTTAAGCAGCTCCTACAATGAGCAGTTCTTC.

CDR3 nucleotide sequence: TGCGCCAGCAGCCTTACCATGGGGAACACCGGGGAGCTGTTTTTT. Translation: CASSLTMGNTGELFF. The V and J genes are TRBV4-3 and TRBJ2-2; D gene unclear. This CDR3 region has 15 residues. Trimming cost V 4 bases and J 1 base, with 10 bases left between them. Germline loops: CDR1 LGHNA, CDR2 YSLEER.

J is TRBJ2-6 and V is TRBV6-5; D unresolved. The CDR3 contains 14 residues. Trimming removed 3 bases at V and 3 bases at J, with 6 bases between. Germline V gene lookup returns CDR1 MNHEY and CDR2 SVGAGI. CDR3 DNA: TGTGCCAGCAGTTATGGCGGTGGGGCCAACGTCCTGACTTTC. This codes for CASSYGGGANVLTF.

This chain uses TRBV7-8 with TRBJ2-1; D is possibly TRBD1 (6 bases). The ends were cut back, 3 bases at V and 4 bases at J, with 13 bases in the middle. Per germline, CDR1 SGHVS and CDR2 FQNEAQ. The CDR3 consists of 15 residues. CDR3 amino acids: CASSFSRGRYNEQFF. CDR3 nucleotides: TGTGCCAGCAGCTTCTCAAGGGGGAGATACAATGAGCAGTTCTTC.

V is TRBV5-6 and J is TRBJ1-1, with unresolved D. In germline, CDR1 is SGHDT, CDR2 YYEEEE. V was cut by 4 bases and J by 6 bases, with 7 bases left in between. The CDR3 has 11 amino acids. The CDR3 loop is CASSRWAEAFF. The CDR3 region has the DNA TGTGCCAGCAGCCGCTGGGCTGAAGCTTTCTTT.

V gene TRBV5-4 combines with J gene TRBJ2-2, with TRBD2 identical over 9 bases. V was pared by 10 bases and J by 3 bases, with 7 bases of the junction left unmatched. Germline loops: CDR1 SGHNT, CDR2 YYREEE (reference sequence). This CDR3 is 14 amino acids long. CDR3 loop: CAGFSGSYTGELFF. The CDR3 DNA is TGTGCCGGATTTAGCGGGAGTTACACCGGGGAGCTGTTTTTT.

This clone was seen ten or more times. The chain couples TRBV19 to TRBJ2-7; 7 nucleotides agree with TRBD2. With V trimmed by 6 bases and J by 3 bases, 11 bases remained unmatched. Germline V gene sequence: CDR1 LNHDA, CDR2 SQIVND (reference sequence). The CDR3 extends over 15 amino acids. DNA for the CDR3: TGTGCCAGTAGCCCCTGGGTCGCGGGAGACTACGAGCAGTACTTC. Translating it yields CASSPWVAGDYEQYF.

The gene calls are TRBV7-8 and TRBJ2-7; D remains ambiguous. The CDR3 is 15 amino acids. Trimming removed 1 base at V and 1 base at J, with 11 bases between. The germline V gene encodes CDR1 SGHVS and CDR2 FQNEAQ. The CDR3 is CASSLVDPKSYEQYF. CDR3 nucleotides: TGTGCCAGCAGCTTAGTGGATCCCAAGTCCTACGAGCAGTACTTC.

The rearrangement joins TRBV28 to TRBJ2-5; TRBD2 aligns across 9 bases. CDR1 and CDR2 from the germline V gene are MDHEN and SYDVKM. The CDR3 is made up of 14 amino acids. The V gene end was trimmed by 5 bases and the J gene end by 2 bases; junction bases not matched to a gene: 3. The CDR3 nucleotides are TGTGCCAGCAGTCCCGGACTAGCGCAAGAGACCCAGTACTTC. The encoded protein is CASSPGLAQETQYF.

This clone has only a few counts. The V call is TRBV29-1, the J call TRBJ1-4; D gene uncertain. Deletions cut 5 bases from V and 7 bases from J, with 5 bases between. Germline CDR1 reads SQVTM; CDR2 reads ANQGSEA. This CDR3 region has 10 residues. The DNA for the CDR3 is TGCAGCGTTTATGCTGAAAAACTGTTTTTT. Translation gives CSVYAEKLFF.